A selection of T cell receptor beta chains follows, all from one sample in a study of CD8 T cells in Susac syndrome. TCRdb re-analysed the immunoSEQ multiplex PCR reads in MiXCR, keeping a single row per CDR3 protein. The data hold around 130,000 distinct CDR3 sequences, with about 95% observed a single time. Sample: CD4+ T cells from PBMCs. All receptors derive from a human donor with multiple sclerosis. CDR3s include the opening cysteine and the closing phenylalanine or tryptophan. D genes are given only for firm matches. Size values are once, few and many counts, or a class for expanded clones, and some rows have none.

v_gene: TRBV15
d_gene: -
abundance: -
j_gene: TRBJ2-3
CDR3aa: CATSTFQTVTSTDTQYF
CDR3nt: TGTGCCACCAGCACTTTTCAGACAGTTACCAGCACAGATACGCAGTATTTT

v_gene: TRBV6-2/TRBV6-3
d_gene: -
abundance: -
j_gene: TRBJ1-6
CDR3aa: CASSYGGSPLHF
CDR3nt: TGTGCCAGCAGTTACGGCGGTTCACCCCTCCACTTT

v_gene: TRBV15
d_gene: -
abundance: -
j_gene: TRBJ1-2
CDR3aa: CATSRGRELNYGYTF
CDR3nt: TGTGCCACCAGCAGAGGGAGGGAACTAAACTATGGCTACACCTTC

v_gene: TRBV5-1
d_gene: -
abundance: -
j_gene: TRBJ2-3
CDR3aa: CASSVSPTDTQYF
CDR3nt: TGCGCCAGCAGCGTAAGCCCTACAGATACGCAGTATTTT

v_gene: TRBV6-5
d_gene: -
abundance: -
j_gene: TRBJ2-1
CDR3aa: CASSSPAGPSYNEQFF
CDR3nt: TGTGCCAGCAGTTCCCCTGCAGGACCTTCCTACAATGAGCAGTTCTTC

v_gene: TRBV18
d_gene: -
abundance: -
j_gene: TRBJ1-5
CDR3aa: CASSPAKTPSIQPQHF
CDR3nt: TGTGCCAGCTCACCAGCGAAAACCCCCTCAATTCAGCCCCAGCATTTT

v_gene: TRBV4-3
d_gene: TRBD2
abundance: -
j_gene: TRBJ2-1
CDR3aa: CASSQSGGYYNEQFF
CDR3nt: TGCGCCAGCAGCCAGAGCGGGGGCTATTACAATGAGCAGTTCTTC

v_gene: TRBV12-3/TRBV12-4
d_gene: -
abundance: -
j_gene: TRBJ1-1
CDR3aa: CASSLGEGFDTEAFF
CDR3nt: TGTGCCAGCAGTTTAGGTGAGGGGTTTGACACTGAAGCTTTCTTT

v_gene: TRBV24-1
d_gene: TRBD1
abundance: -
j_gene: TRBJ2-7
CDR3aa: CASIRDRVVYEQYF
CDR3nt: TGTGCCTCTATCCGGGACAGGGTTGTTTACGAGCAGTACTTC

v_gene: TRBV2
d_gene: -
abundance: -
j_gene: TRBJ2-5
CDR3aa: CATGLQETQYF
CDR3nt: TGTGCCACGGGACTCCAAGAGACCCAGTACTTC

v_gene: TRBV2
d_gene: TRBD1
abundance: -
j_gene: TRBJ1-1
CDR3aa: CASSAWDRGPMNTEAFF
CDR3nt: TGTGCCAGCAGCGCCTGGGACAGGGGACCCATGAACACTGAAGCTTTCTTT

v_gene: TRBV14
d_gene: -
abundance: -
j_gene: TRBJ2-3
CDR3aa: CASSQDATGPIFGTDTQYF
CDR3nt: TGTGCCAGCAGCCAAGACGCGACAGGACCTATATTCGGCACAGATACGCAGTATTTT

v_gene: TRBV5-1
d_gene: TRBD1
abundance: -
j_gene: TRBJ1-6
CDR3aa: CASSWGQGNSPLHF
CDR3nt: TGCGCCAGCAGCTGGGGACAGGGTAATTCACCCCTCCACTTT

v_gene: TRBV12-3/TRBV12-4
d_gene: -
abundance: -
j_gene: TRBJ1-5
CDR3aa: CASSPRGGGNQPQHF
CDR3nt: TGTGCCAGCAGTCCTCGTGGGGGAGGCAATCAGCCCCAGCATTTT

v_gene: TRBV5-1
d_gene: -
abundance: -
j_gene: TRBJ1-1
CDR3aa: CASSANFEDTEAFF
CDR3nt: TGCGCCAGCAGCGCCAACTTCGAGGACACTGAAGCTTTCTTT

v_gene: TRBV7-2
d_gene: -
abundance: -
j_gene: TRBJ2-3
CDR3aa: CASSLDLAADTQYF
CDR3nt: TGTGCCAGCAGCTTAGATCTGGCGGCAGATACGCAGTATTTT

v_gene: TRBV25-1
d_gene: TRBD2
abundance: -
j_gene: TRBJ2-2
CDR3aa: CASSGIAGLNTGELFF
CDR3nt: TGTGCCAGCAGTGGAATAGCGGGCTTGAACACCGGGGAGCTGTTTTTT

v_gene: TRBV5-6
d_gene: -
abundance: -
j_gene: TRBJ1-1
CDR3aa: CASSLMGTNTEAFF
CDR3nt: TGTGCCAGCAGCTTGATGGGGACGAACACTGAAGCTTTCTTT

v_gene: TRBV5-1
d_gene: -
abundance: -
j_gene: TRBJ2-7
CDR3aa: CASSPGPSAGSYEQYF
CDR3nt: TGCGCCAGCAGTCCGGGACCCTCGGCGGGCTCCTACGAGCAGTACTTC

v_gene: TRBV12-3/TRBV12-4
d_gene: -
abundance: -
j_gene: TRBJ2-7
CDR3aa: CASSRTPGPSSYEQYF
CDR3nt: TGTGCCAGCAGTCGCACTCCGGGACCAAGCTCCTACGAGCAGTACTTC

v_gene: TRBV2
d_gene: -
abundance: -
j_gene: TRBJ2-2
CDR3aa: CASSEGRSNTGELFF
CDR3nt: TGTGCCAGCAGTGAAGGGCGGTCGAACACCGGGGAGCTGTTTTTT

v_gene: TRBV7-9
d_gene: -
abundance: -
j_gene: TRBJ1-1
CDR3aa: CASSWDSATAEAFF
CDR3nt: TGTGCCAGCAGCTGGGATTCAGCTACTGCTGAAGCTTTCTTT

v_gene: TRBV25-1
d_gene: -
abundance: -
j_gene: TRBJ2-7
CDR3aa: CASSKTGGGGEQYF
CDR3nt: TGTGCCAGCTCTAAGACAGGCGGTGGAGGCGAGCAGTACTTC

v_gene: TRBV30
d_gene: -
abundance: -
j_gene: TRBJ1-1
CDR3aa: CAWSVMGLIEAFF
CDR3nt: TGTGCCTGGAGTGTAATGGGACTGATTGAAGCTTTCTTT

v_gene: TRBV3-1
d_gene: -
abundance: -
j_gene: TRBJ2-1
CDR3aa: CASSQERTGEQFF
CDR3nt: TGTGCCAGCAGCCAAGAGCGAACGGGAGAGCAGTTCTTC

v_gene: TRBV5-6
d_gene: -
abundance: -
j_gene: TRBJ2-4
CDR3aa: CASTLQGDIQYF
CDR3nt: TGTGCCAGCACCTTACAGGGCGACATTCAGTACTTC

v_gene: TRBV5-6
d_gene: -
abundance: -
j_gene: TRBJ2-7
CDR3aa: CASSPLRHPLGEQYF
CDR3nt: TGTGCCAGCAGCCCCCTGCGCCATCCATTAGGGGAGCAGTACTTC

v_gene: TRBV7-2
d_gene: -
abundance: once
j_gene: TRBJ2-5
CDR3aa: CASSLAQTQYF
CDR3nt: TGTGCCAGCAGCTTAGCCCAGACCCAGTACTTC

v_gene: TRBV20-1
d_gene: TRBD1
abundance: -
j_gene: TRBJ2-7
CDR3aa: CSARAGQVYEQYF
CDR3nt: TGCAGTGCTAGAGCGGGACAGGTCTACGAGCAGTACTTC

v_gene: TRBV20-1
d_gene: -
abundance: once
j_gene: TRBJ2-3
CDR3aa: CSAPSGQATQYF
CDR3nt: TGCAGTGCCCCGTCAGGGCAGGCGACGCAGTATTTT

v_gene: TRBV15
d_gene: -
abundance: -
j_gene: TRBJ1-1
CDR3aa: CATSRDPHTEAFF
CDR3nt: TGTGCCACCAGCAGAGATCCGCACACTGAAGCTTTCTTT

v_gene: TRBV4-2
d_gene: TRBD2
abundance: -
j_gene: TRBJ2-1
CDR3aa: CASSLATSRYNEQFF
CDR3nt: TGTGCCAGCAGCCTCGCGACTAGCAGGTACAATGAGCAGTTCTTC

v_gene: TRBV4-3
d_gene: -
abundance: -
j_gene: TRBJ2-1
CDR3aa: CASSQDLEDREQFF
CDR3nt: TGCGCCAGCAGCCAAGATTTGGAGGACAGAGAGCAGTTCTTC

v_gene: TRBV4-1
d_gene: -
abundance: once
j_gene: TRBJ2-2
CDR3aa: CASSQERAYRVRNGELFF
CDR3nt: TGCGCCAGCAGCCAAGAGCGGGCCTACAGGGTGCGAAACGGGGAGCTGTTTTTT

v_gene: TRBV23-1
d_gene: -
abundance: -
j_gene: TRBJ2-6
CDR3aa: CASSQSSGPSSGANVLTF
CDR3nt: TGCGCCAGCAGTCAATCCTCGGGGCCCAGCTCTGGGGCCAACGTCCTGACTTTC

v_gene: TRBV3-1
d_gene: -
abundance: -
j_gene: TRBJ1-6
CDR3aa: CASSQGTSNSPLHF
CDR3nt: TGTGCCAGCAGCCAAGGGACGTCAAATTCACCCCTCCACTTT

v_gene: TRBV19
d_gene: TRBD2
abundance: -
j_gene: TRBJ2-7
CDR3aa: CASSSLGGAAYEQYF
CDR3nt: TGTGCCAGTAGCTCCTTGGGAGGGGCGGCTTACGAGCAGTACTTC

v_gene: TRBV9
d_gene: -
abundance: -
j_gene: TRBJ2-7
CDR3aa: CASSRDPFYEQYF
CDR3nt: TGTGCCAGCAGCAGGGACCCGTTCTACGAGCAGTACTTC

v_gene: TRBV12-3/TRBV12-4
d_gene: -
abundance: -
j_gene: TRBJ2-1
CDR3aa: CASTMTRHEQFF
CDR3nt: TGTGCCAGCACCATGACTAGACACGAGCAGTTCTTC

v_gene: TRBV7-9
d_gene: -
abundance: -
j_gene: TRBJ1-1
CDR3aa: CASILVANTEAFF
CDR3nt: TGTGCCAGCATTCTGGTCGCGAACACTGAAGCTTTCTTT

v_gene: TRBV11-2
d_gene: -
abundance: -
j_gene: TRBJ2-3
CDR3aa: CASSPTGTLGATQYF
CDR3nt: TGTGCCAGCAGCCCCACCGGGACTTTGGGAGCCACGCAGTATTTT

v_gene: TRBV4-1
d_gene: -
abundance: -
j_gene: TRBJ2-5
CDR3aa: CASSQIADYQETQYF
CDR3nt: TGCGCCAGCAGCCAGATTGCGGACTATCAAGAGACCCAGTACTTC

v_gene: TRBV6-2/TRBV6-3
d_gene: -
abundance: once
j_gene: TRBJ2-6
CDR3aa: CASALSSGANVLTF
CDR3nt: TGTGCCAGCGCCCTGAGCTCTGGGGCCAACGTCCTGACTTTC

v_gene: TRBV7-9
d_gene: -
abundance: -
j_gene: TRBJ2-7
CDR3aa: CASSLTDYEQYF
CDR3nt: TGTGCCAGCAGCTTAACGGACTACGAGCAGTACTTC

v_gene: TRBV28
d_gene: -
abundance: once
j_gene: TRBJ2-7
CDR3aa: CASSGAEQYF
CDR3nt: TGTGCCAGCAGTGGTGCCGAGCAGTACTTC

v_gene: TRBV6-1
d_gene: -
abundance: -
j_gene: TRBJ2-7
CDR3aa: CASSANAVNYEQYF
CDR3nt: TGTGCCAGCAGCGCTAATGCCGTGAACTACGAGCAGTACTTC

v_gene: TRBV7-2
d_gene: -
abundance: -
j_gene: TRBJ2-1
CDR3aa: CASSLVSGGDEQFF
CDR3nt: TGTGCCAGCAGCTTAGTGTCAGGGGGGGATGAGCAGTTCTTC

v_gene: TRBV12-3/TRBV12-4
d_gene: -
abundance: -
j_gene: TRBJ1-2
CDR3aa: CASSGEQGRLGYTF
CDR3nt: TGTGCCAGCAGTGGAGAACAGGGACGGCTAGGCTACACCTTC

v_gene: TRBV9
d_gene: TRBD2
abundance: -
j_gene: TRBJ2-1
CDR3aa: CASSQGLAGGNEQFF
CDR3nt: TGTGCCAGCAGCCAAGGACTAGCGGGGGGAAATGAGCAGTTCTTC

v_gene: TRBV12-3/TRBV12-4
d_gene: -
abundance: -
j_gene: TRBJ1-1
CDR3aa: CASSLEVRGTEAFF
CDR3nt: TGTGCCAGCAGTTTGGAGGTAAGGGGCACTGAAGCTTTCTTT

v_gene: TRBV7-3
d_gene: -
abundance: -
j_gene: TRBJ2-6
CDR3aa: CASSLGESPGANVLTF
CDR3nt: TGTGCCAGCAGCTTAGGCGAGTCGCCTGGGGCCAACGTCCTGACTTTC

v_gene: TRBV5-1
d_gene: -
abundance: -
j_gene: TRBJ1-1
CDR3aa: CASSLADGFPREAFF
CDR3nt: TGCGCCAGCAGCTTGGCGGATGGGTTCCCACGTGAAGCTTTCTTT

v_gene: TRBV29-1
d_gene: -
abundance: -
j_gene: TRBJ1-3
CDR3aa: CSVAGGGPGNTIYF
CDR3nt: TGCAGCGTTGCCGGGGGCGGCCCTGGAAACACCATATATTTT

v_gene: TRBV27
d_gene: TRBD2
abundance: -
j_gene: TRBJ2-1
CDR3aa: CASSRLAGEQFF
CDR3nt: TGTGCCAGCAGTCGACTAGCTGGTGAGCAGTTCTTC

v_gene: TRBV6-2/TRBV6-3
d_gene: -
abundance: -
j_gene: TRBJ1-1
CDR3aa: CASKASAEAFF
CDR3nt: TGTGCCAGCAAAGCATCTGCTGAAGCTTTCTTT